This T cell receptor (beta chain) stems from a study of T cell responses to AZD1222 COVID-19 vaccine. Study-level information: The study pooled second doses at about 4 or about 12 weeks.

The V gene's germline CDR1 is MNHNY and CDR2 SVGAGI (reference sequence). Deletions cut 6 bases from V and 5 bases from J, with 12 bases between. CDR3 length: 13 amino acids. Some clones are missing from TCRdb's copy, which holds only in-frame ones; the method was immunoSEQ multiplex PCR. The table records over 85,000 clones, around 81% of them present only once. The material sequenced was peripheral blood, taken on day 0 of AZD1222 vaccination. The J gene is TRBJ2-3, the V gene TRBV6-6; D possibly corresponds to TRBD2 (6 bases). This TCR was recovered from an adult in good health. The CDR3 is CASSQMGGDTQYF. In nucleotides, the CDR3 is TGTGCCAGCAGCCAGATGGGGGGAGATACGCAGTATTTT.